Below are 18 T cell receptor beta chains sequenced from a single sample in a study of control samples from healthy donors and cancer patients. Data came from immunoSEQ multiplex PCR; TCRdb stores just in-frame clones and leaves some out. Of approximately 160,000 clones in the sample, roughly 90% were seen once. Sequencing used blood. These receptors all come from a woman under 40 in good health.

This rearrangement joins TRBV19 to TRBJ2-1, with D possibly matching TRBD1 (5 bases). The CDR3 extends over 13 amino acids. Trimming cost V 11 bases and J 0 bases, with 11 bases left between them. The germline V gene encodes CDR1 LNHDA and CDR2 SQIVND (reference sequence). CDR3: CACRESSYNEQFF. The CDR3 bases are TGTGCCTGCAGGGAAAGCTCCTACAATGAGCAGTTCTTC.

The V call is TRBV5-1, the J call TRBJ1-2; 10 nucleotides line up with TRBD1. There are 16 residues in the CDR3. Trimming took 5 bases from V and 1 from J; bases not matched to a gene: 8. Germline values: CDR1 SGHRS, CDR2 YFSETQ. The CDR3 spells CASSILGTGVNYGYTF. In nucleotides, the CDR3 is TGCGCCAGCAGTATCCTCGGGACAGGGGTTAACTATGGCTACACCTTC.

This sequence joins TRBV3-1 (or the pseudogene TRBV3-2) and TRBJ1-5; no clear D gene. Germline lookup yields CDR1 LGHDT and CDR2 YNNKEL (reference sequence). The CDR3 consists of 14 residues. The V end was cut by 4 bases, the J end by 7 bases, with 14 bases between. CDR3 protein: CASSPKDGNQPQHF. The CDR3 region has the DNA TGTGCCAGCAGCCCGAAGGATGGTAACCAGCCCCAGCATTTT.

The chain is built from TRBV28 and TRBJ1-2, with a tentative D call TRBD1 (5 bases). CDR1 MDHEN and CDR2 SYDVKM come from the germline V gene. This CDR3 is built from 13 residues. V was pared by 8 bases and J by 3 bases, with 13 bases between. CDR3 bases: TGTGCCAGCCGGGGGGGACCGGACTATGGCTACACCTTC. Translating gives CASRGGPDYGYTF.

This chain joins TRBV19 and TRBJ2-7; TRBD1 agrees at 9 bases. Looked up from germline, CDR1 is LNHDA and CDR2 is SQIVND (reference sequence). The ends lost 3 bases at V and 5 bases at J; junction bases unmatched: 8. This CDR3 is 15 amino acids long. CDR3 protein: CASSIFGQGPNEQYF. DNA for the CDR3: TGTGCCAGTAGTATTTTCGGACAGGGGCCCAACGAGCAGTACTTC.

The rearrangement joins TRBV28 to TRBJ2-7; D unclear. The CDR3 is made up of 12 amino acids. The V and J ends lost 5 bases and 6 bases respectively, with 11 bases between them. The V gene's germline CDR1 is MDHEN and CDR2 SYDVKM. In nucleotides, the CDR3 is TGTGCCAGCAGTCGTCAGGAATTCGAGCAGTACTTC. This encodes CASSRQEFEQYF. The full variable domain, in which reference TRBV28 and TRBJ2-7 provide the parts outside the CDR3, is DVKVTQSSRYLVKRTGEKVFLECVQDMDHENMFWYRQDPGLGLRLIYFSYDVKMKEKGDIPEGYSVSREKKERFSLILESASTNQTSMYLCASSRQEFEQYFGPGTRLTVT.

The CDR3 is CASSLALGQHNQPQHF. The CDR3, as DNA: TGTGCCAGCAGCTTGGCGTTAGGACAGCACAATCAGCCCCAGCATTTT. The rearrangement joins TRBV5-5 to TRBJ1-5; possible D gene TRBD1, 6 bases. Germline V gene sequence: CDR1 SGHKS, CDR2 YYEKEE (reference sequence). CDR3 size: 16 residues. Trimming took off 0 bases at V and 3 bases at J, with 13 bases between the two ends.

This clone has only one observation. V gene TRBV11-2 combines with J gene TRBJ1-2; D is undetermined. With 5 bases removed from V and 2 bases from J, the gap between germline ends came to 18 bases. The CDR3 spans 16 residues. Germline values: CDR1 SGHAT, CDR2 FQNNGV. CDR3 loop: CASSQDGWSSNYGYTF. The CDR3 nucleotides read TGTGCCAGCAGCCAGGACGGCTGGTCATCCAACTATGGCTACACCTTC. Filled out from reference TRBV11-2 and TRBJ1-2, the complete variable domain reads EAGVAQSPRYKIIEKRQSVAFWCNPISGHATLYWYQQILGQGPKLLIQFQNNGVVDDSQLPKDRFSAERLKGVDSTLKIQPAKLEDSAVYLCASSQDGWSSNYGYTFGSGTRLTVV.

The V gene is TRBV4-1, the J gene TRBJ2-1; TRBD2 aligns across 8 bases. Trimming at V came to 0 bases and at J to 3 bases, leaving 4 bases not matched to a gene. The CDR3 loop spans 16 amino acids. Germline assignment: CDR1 MGHRA and CDR2 YSYEKL. The CDR3 sequence: CASSQDTTSGYNEQFF. The DNA for the CDR3 is TGCGCCAGCAGCCAAGATACAACTAGCGGCTACAATGAGCAGTTCTTC.

The count of this clone is one. The DNA of the CDR3 is TGTGCCAGCAGTTTAATGGGCAGAGTTGAAAAACTGTTTTTT. Translating gives CASSLMGRVEKLFF. This chain links TRBV27 with TRBJ1-4; D unclear. CDR3 size: 14 residues. Looked up from germline, CDR1 is MNHEY and CDR2 is SMNVEV (reference sequence). The V gene lost 2 bases and the J gene lost 7 bases, with 11 bases spanning the gap.

This sequence joins TRBV24-1 and TRBJ2-5, with D possibly called TRBD1 or TRBD2 (6 bases each). CDR3 length: 17 amino acids. Germline assignment: CDR1 KGHDR and CDR2 SFDVKD. Trimming took off 2 bases at V and 7 bases at J, with 22 bases between the two ends. CDR3 region: CATSDSGDILGRWTQYF. The CDR3 DNA is TGTGCCACCAGTGATTCGGGGGACATCCTGGGAAGATGGACCCAGTACTTC.

The rearrangement joins TRBV7-6 to TRBJ2-3; 7 bases are a match to TRBD2. Looked up from germline, CDR1 is SGHVS and CDR2 is FNYEAQ. The CDR3 is made up of 16 amino acids. Trimming at V came to 2 bases and at J to 3 bases, leaving 8 bases not matched to a gene. CDR3 DNA: TGTGCCAGCAGCTTAAACGGCGGGAGATTTACAGATACGCAGTATTTT. Translated, it gives CASSLNGGRFTDTQYF. Using reference TRBV7-6 and TRBJ2-3 for the parts outside the CDR3, the full variable domain is GAGVSQSPRYKVTKRGQDVALRCDPISGHVSLYWYRQALGQGPEFLTYFNYEAQQDKSGLPNDRFSAERPEGSISTLTIQRTEQRDSAMYRCASSLNGGRFTDTQYFGPGTRLTVL.

This chain links TRBV10-3 with TRBJ1-1; weak D call: TRBD1 (6 bases). The CDR3 extends over 14 amino acids. Germline V lookup: CDR1 ENHRY, CDR2 SYGVKD. V was clipped by 7 bases and J by 0 bases, with 12 bases between them. This chain's CDR3 is CAITQRGLNTEAFF. The CDR3 DNA follows: TGTGCCATCACCCAGCGGGGGCTGAACACTGAAGCTTTCTTT.

The chain joins TRBV5-1 to TRBJ2-1; D possibly corresponds to TRBD2 (6 bases). The CDR3 consists of 15 residues. Germline V CDR1 and CDR2: SGHRS, YFSETQ. The ends were cut back, 1 base at V and 0 bases at J, with 8 bases in the middle. The chain's CDR3 is CASSLLGGSYNEQFF. The CDR3 nucleotides are TGCGCCAGCAGCTTGTTGGGGGGCTCCTACAATGAGCAGTTCTTC.

The table lists this clone with a few counts. The chain has TRBV30 and TRBJ2-7; 9 bases line up with TRBD2. Per germline, CDR1 GTSNPN and CDR2 SVGIG (reference sequence). The CDR3 runs 15 residues. V shed 1 base and J 3 bases; nucleotides not matched to a gene: 7. CDR3 DNA sequence: TGTGCCTGGAGTGCCTCTTCGACTAGCGGCTACGAGCAGTACTTC. Amino acids: CAWSASSTSGYEQYF.

V usage is TRBV18 and J usage is TRBJ2-1; no clear D gene. The CDR3 is made up of 14 amino acids. V lost 2 bases to trimming and J lost 5 bases, with 10 bases between them. Looked up from germline, CDR1 is KGHSH and CDR2 is LQKENI. CDR3: CASSPGLADNEQFF. The DNA for the CDR3 is TGTGCCAGCTCACCAGGGTTGGCGGACAATGAGCAGTTCTTC.

CDR3: CASSFGFHEQFF. CDR3 in DNA: TGTGCCAGCAGCTTCGGCTTCCATGAGCAGTTCTTC. The V gene is TRBV7-2, the J gene TRBJ2-1; D uncertain. V was clipped by 3 bases and J by 8 bases, with 8 bases between them. CDR1 and CDR2 from the germline V gene are SGHTA and FQGNSA. The CDR3 has 12 residues.

The chain recombines TRBV15 with TRBJ2-4; D is uncertain. Germline CDR1 is LNHNV and CDR2 is YYDKDF (reference sequence). The CDR3 has 15 residues. The germline V and J ends were trimmed by 7 bases and 0 bases, with 13 bases remaining between them. Here the CDR3 reads CATMVTAGAKNIQYF. DNA of the CDR3: TGTGCCACCATGGTCACAGCAGGAGCCAAAAACATTCAGTACTTC.